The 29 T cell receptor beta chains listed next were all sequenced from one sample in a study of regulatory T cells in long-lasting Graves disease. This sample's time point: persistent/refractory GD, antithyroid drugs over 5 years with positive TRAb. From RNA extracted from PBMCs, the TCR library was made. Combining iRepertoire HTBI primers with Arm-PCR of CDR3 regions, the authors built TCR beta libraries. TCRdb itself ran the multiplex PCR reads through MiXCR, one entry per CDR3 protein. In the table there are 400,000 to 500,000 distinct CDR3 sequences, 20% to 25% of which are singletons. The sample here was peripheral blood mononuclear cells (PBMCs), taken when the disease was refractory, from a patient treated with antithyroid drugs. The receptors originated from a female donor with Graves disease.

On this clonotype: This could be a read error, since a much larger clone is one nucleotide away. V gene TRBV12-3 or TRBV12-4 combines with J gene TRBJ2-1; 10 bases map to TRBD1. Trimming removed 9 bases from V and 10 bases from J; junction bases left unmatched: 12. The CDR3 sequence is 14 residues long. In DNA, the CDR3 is TGTGCCAGTAGGAGCGGGACAGGGGTCCACGAGCAGTTCTTC. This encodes CASRSGTGVHEQFF.

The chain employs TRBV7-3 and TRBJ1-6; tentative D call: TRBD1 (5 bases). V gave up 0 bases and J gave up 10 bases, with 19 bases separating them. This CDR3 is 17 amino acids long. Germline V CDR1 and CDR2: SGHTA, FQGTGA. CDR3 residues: CASSLTGQVFAVSPLHF. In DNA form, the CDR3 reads TGTGCCAGCAGCTTAACGGGGCAGGTCTTTGCGGTATCACCCCTCCACTTT.

The CDR3 DNA sequence: TGCAGTGTTCCAACCCGGGACAGGGTGGGCAATGAGCAGTTCTTC. Translation gives CSVPTRDRVGNEQFF. The chain combines TRBV20-1 with TRBJ2-1, with 9 nucleotides matching TRBD1. This CDR3 contains 15 residues. Germline V gene sequence: CDR1 DFQATT, CDR2 SNEGSKA (reference sequence). V trimming: 7 bases; J trimming: 6 bases; junction bases outside the gene matches: 13.

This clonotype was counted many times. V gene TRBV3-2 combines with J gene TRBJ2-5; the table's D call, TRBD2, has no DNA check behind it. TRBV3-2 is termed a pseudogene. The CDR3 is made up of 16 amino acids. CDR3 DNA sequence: TGTGCCAGCAGCCAAGATGGCCTAGCGGGAGGGGAGACCCAGTACTTC. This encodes CASSQDGLAGGETQYF.

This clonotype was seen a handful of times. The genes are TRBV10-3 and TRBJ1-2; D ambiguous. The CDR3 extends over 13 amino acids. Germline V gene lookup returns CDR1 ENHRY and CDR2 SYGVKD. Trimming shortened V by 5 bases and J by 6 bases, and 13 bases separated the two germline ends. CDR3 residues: CAISLGLNNGYTF. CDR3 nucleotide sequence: TGTGCCATCAGTTTGGGTCTCAACAATGGCTACACCTTC.

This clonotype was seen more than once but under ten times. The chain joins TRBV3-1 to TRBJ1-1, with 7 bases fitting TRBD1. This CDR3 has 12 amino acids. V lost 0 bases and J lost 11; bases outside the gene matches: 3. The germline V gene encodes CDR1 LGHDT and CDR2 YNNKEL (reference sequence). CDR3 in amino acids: CASSQDGRGAFF. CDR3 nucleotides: TGTGCCAGCAGCCAAGACGGCAGGGGGGCTTTCTTT.

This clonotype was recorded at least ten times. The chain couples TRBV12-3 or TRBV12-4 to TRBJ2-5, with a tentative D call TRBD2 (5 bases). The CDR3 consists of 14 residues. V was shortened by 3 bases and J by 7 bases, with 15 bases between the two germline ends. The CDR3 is CASSFGRVFMTQYF. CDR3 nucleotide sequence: TGTGCCAGCAGTTTTGGGCGGGTTTTTATGACCCAGTACTTC.

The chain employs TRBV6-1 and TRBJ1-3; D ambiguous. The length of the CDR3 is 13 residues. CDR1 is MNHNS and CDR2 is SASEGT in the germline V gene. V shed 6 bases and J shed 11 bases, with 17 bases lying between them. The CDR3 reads CASSRALGRPIYF. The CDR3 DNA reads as TGTGCCAGCAGCCGCGCCCTTGGAAGACCCATATATTTT.

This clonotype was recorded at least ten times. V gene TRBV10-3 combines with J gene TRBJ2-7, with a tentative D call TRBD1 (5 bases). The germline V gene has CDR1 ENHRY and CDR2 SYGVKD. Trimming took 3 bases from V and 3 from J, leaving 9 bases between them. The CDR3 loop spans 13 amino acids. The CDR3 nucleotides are TGTGCCATCAGTGACAGGGCCAACTACGAGCAGTACTTC. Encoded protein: CAISDRANYEQYF.

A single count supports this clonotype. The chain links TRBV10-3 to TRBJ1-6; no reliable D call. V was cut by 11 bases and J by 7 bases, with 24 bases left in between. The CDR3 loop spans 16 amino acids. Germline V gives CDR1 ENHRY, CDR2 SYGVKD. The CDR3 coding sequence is TGTGCCTCCCGGCCCGGCCGGGGTTCGGAGAATTCACCCCTCCACTTT. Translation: CASRPGRGSENSPLHF.

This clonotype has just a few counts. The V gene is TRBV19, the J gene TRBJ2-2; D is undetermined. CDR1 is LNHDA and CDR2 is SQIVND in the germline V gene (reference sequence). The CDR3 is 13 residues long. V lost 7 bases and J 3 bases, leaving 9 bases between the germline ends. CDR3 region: CASTPWDTGELFF. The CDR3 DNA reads TGTGCCAGTACCCCGTGGGACACCGGGGAGCTGTTTTTT.

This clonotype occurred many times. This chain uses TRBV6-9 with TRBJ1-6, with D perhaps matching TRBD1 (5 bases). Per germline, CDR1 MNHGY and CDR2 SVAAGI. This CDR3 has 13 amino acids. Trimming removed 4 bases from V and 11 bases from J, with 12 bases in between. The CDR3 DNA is TGTGCCAGCAGTTCCCTGGGGGACCCACCCCTCCACTTT. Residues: CASSSLGDPPLHF.

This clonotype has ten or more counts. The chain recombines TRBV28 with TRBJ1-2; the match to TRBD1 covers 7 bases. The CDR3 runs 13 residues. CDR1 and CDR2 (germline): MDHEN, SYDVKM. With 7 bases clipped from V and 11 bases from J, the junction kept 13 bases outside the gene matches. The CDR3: CASTIDRALGYTF. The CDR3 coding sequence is TGTGCCAGCACAATCGACAGGGCCCTCGGTTACACCTTC.

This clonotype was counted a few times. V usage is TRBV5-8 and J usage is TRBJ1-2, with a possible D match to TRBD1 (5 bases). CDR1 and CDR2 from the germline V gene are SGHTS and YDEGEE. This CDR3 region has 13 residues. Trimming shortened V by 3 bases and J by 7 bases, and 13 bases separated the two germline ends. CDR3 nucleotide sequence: TGTGCCAGCAGCTCGCTGGGAGGGGTTGGCTACACCTTC. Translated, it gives CASSSLGGVGYTF.

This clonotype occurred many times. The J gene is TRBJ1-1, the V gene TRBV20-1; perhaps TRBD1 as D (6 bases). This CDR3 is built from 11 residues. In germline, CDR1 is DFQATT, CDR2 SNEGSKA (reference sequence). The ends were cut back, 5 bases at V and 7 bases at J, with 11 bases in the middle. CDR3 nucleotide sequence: TGCAGTGCTCTCGACAGGCGTGAAGCTTTCTTT. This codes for CSALDRREAFF.

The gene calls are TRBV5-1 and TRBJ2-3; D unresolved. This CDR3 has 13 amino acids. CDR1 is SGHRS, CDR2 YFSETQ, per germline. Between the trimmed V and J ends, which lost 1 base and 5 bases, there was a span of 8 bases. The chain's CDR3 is CASSLTDGDTQYF. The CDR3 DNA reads TGCGCCAGCAGCTTGACGGACGGAGATACGCAGTATTTT.

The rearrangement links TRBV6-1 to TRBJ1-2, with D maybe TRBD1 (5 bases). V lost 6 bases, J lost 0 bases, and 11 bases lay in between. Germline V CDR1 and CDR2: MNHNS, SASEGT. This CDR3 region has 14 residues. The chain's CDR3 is CASRTTGANYGYTF. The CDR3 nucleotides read TGTGCCAGCAGGACCACGGGGGCTAACTATGGCTACACCTTC.

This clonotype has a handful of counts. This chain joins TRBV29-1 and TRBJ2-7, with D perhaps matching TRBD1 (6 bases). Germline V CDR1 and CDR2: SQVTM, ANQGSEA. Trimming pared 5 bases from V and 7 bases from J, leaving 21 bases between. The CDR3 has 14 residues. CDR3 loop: CSVSQGAWGREQYF. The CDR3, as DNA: TGCAGCGTTTCACAGGGAGCTTGGGGAAGGGAGCAGTACTTC.

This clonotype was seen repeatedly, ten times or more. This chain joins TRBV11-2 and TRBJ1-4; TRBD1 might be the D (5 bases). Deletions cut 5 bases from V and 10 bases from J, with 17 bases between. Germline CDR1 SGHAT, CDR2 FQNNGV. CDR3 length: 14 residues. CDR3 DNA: TGTGCCAGCAGCCCGGGGGAGGGTGGAAGAAAACTGTTTTTT. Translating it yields CASSPGEGGRKLFF.

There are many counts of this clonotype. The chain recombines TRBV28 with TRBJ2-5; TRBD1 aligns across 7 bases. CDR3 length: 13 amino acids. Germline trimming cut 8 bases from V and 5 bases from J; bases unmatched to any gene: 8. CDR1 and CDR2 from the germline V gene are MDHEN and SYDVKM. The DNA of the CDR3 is TGTGCCAGCGACAACAGGGGTCGCGAGACCCAGTACTTC. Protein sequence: CASDNRGRETQYF.

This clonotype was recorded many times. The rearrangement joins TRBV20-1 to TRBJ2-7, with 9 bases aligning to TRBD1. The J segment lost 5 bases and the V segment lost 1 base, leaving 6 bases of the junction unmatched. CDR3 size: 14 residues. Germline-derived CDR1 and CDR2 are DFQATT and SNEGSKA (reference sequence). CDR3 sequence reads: CSARVGTGSNEQYF. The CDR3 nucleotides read TGCAGTGCTAGAGTAGGGACAGGGAGCAACGAGCAGTACTTC.

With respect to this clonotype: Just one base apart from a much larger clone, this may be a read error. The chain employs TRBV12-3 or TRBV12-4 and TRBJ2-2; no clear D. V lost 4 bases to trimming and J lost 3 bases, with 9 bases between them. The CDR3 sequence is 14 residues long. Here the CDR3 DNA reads TGTGCCAGCAGTTCAGCCGAAGACACCGGGGAGCTGTTTTTT. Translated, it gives CASSSAEDTGELFF.

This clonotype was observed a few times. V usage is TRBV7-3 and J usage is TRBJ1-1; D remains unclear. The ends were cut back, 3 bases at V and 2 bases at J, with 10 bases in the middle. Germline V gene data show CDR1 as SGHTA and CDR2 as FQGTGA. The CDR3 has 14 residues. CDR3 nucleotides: TGTGCCAGCAGCTTGAGGGAGGTAAACACTGAAGCTTTCTTT. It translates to CASSLREVNTEAFF.

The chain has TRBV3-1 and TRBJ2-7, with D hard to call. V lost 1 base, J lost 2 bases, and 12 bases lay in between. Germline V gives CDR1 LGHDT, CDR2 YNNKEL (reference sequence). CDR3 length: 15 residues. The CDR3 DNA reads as TGTGCCAGCAGCCAAGGCTGGCGGTCTACCTACGAGCAGTACTTC. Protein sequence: CASSQGWRSTYEQYF.

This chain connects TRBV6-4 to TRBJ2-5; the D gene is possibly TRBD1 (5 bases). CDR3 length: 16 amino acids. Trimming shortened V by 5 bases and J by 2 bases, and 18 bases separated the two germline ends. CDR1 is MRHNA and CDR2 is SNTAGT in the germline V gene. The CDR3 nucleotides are TGTGCCAGCAGTTACAGTTCAGGGAAAGGGCAAGAGACCCAGTACTTC. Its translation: CASSYSSGKGQETQYF.

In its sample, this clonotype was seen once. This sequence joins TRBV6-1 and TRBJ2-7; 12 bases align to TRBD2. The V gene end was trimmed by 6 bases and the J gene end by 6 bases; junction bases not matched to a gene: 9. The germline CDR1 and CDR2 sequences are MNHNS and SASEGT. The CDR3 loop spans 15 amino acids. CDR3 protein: CASRPRLAGDREQYF. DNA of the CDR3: TGTGCCAGCAGGCCCAGACTAGCGGGAGATCGCGAGCAGTACTTC.

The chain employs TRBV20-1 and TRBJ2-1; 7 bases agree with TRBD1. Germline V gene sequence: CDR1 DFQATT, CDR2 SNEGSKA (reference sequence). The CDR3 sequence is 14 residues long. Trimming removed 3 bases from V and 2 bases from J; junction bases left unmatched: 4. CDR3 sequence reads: CSASIQGPYNEQFF. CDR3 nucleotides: TGCAGTGCTAGTATACAGGGGCCCTACAATGAGCAGTTCTTC.

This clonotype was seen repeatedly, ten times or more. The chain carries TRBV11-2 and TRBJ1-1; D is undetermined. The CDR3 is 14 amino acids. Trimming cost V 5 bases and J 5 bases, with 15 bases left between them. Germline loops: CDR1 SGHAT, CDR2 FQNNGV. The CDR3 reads CASSPLQVGTEAFF. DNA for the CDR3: TGTGCCAGCAGCCCCCTCCAAGTGGGGACTGAAGCTTTCTTT.

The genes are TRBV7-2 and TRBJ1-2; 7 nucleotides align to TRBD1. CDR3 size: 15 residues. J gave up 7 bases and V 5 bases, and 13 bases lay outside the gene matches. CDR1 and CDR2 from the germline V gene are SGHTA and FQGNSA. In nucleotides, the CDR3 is TGTGCCAGCAGCCCGACGACAGGGCCCAAAGGTGGCTACACCTTC. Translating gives CASSPTTGPKGGYTF.